This TCR beta chain was retrieved from a study of shared T cell receptors in the human thymus. V was pared by 3 bases and J by 7 bases, with 10 bases between. This CDR3 has 13 amino acids. The germline V gene has CDR1 SGDLS and CDR2 YYNGEE. Sequenced by immunoSEQ multiplex PCR; TCRdb stores in-frame clones only, minus some. The data show hundreds of thousands of clones, with about 95% seen just once and about 0.02% held by the top ten. The sequence was obtained from a human donor. The genes are TRBV9 and TRBJ2-2, with D possibly matching TRBD2 (5 bases). The sequencing input was thymocytes. This CDR3 reads CASSGSGSGELFF. The CDR3 DNA reads TGTGCCAGCAGCGGGAGCGGAAGCGGGGAGCTGTTTTTT.